Each of the 14 T cell receptor beta chains below was sequenced from the same sample in a study of control samples from healthy donors and cancer patients (dated by TCRdb to 2018 to 2021). The protocol used for the library was the immunoSEQ multiplex PCR assay. Drawn from immuneACCESS, this table holds only the in-frame rearrangements with V and J called that TCRdb kept. Clones are partly lost; checked studies trace under half to an unresolved V gene and leave the rest unexplained. For this sample there are about 230,000 clones; roughly 80% appear just once. In total, the top ten clones hold 13% of the sample. Sequenced: PBMCs. The receptors originated from a woman in her sixties with lung cancer.

CDR3 region: CASSEIRALRGTEAFF. DNA for the CDR3: TGTGCCAGCAGCGAAATCAGGGCCCTTAGGGGCACTGAAGCTTTCTTT. This chain connects TRBV28 to TRBJ1-1; a possible D gene is TRBD1 (5 bases). V lost 6 bases and J lost 4, with 21 bases in between. In germline, CDR1 is MDHEN, CDR2 SYDVKM. This CDR3 has 16 amino acids.

This sequence joins TRBV2 and TRBJ1-5; possibly TRBD1 for D (6 bases). Looked up from germline, CDR1 is SNHLY and CDR2 is FYNNEI. The CDR3 sequence is 12 residues long. The CDR3 loop reads CATQGAGQPQHF. In nucleotides, the CDR3 is TGTGCAACACAGGGCGCGGGTCAGCCCCAGCATTTT.

This CDR3 is CASSIVAGGPDTGELFF. The CDR3 DNA follows: TGTGCCAGTAGTATCGTAGCGGGAGGGCCGGACACCGGGGAGCTGTTTTTT. The gene calls are TRBV19 and TRBJ2-2; 11 bases align to TRBD2. Germline V gene lookup returns CDR1 LNHDA and CDR2 SQIVND (reference sequence). The CDR3 consists of 17 residues. J gave up 3 bases and V 3 bases, and 6 bases lay outside the gene matches.

This chain links TRBV24-1 with TRBJ1-5; possibly TRBD1 for D (6 bases). CDR3 length: 16 residues. Germline V gene lookup returns CDR1 KGHDR and CDR2 SFDVKD. V lost 4 bases to trimming and J lost 5 bases, with 17 bases between them. The CDR3 DNA reads TGTGCCACCAGTGACTCTCAGGGGAGAAGGGATCAGCCCCAGCATTTT. Protein product: CATSDSQGRRDQPQHF.

The rearrangement joins TRBV5-1 to TRBJ2-3; D not certain. Germline V gene sequence: CDR1 SGHRS, CDR2 YFSETQ. The CDR3 loop spans 14 amino acids. V lost 0 bases and J lost 2, with 7 bases in between. The CDR3 coding sequence is TGCGCCAGCAGCTTGGAGGTCCCCACAGATACGCAGTATTTT. Amino acids: CASSLEVPTDTQYF.

This rearrangement joins TRBV30 to TRBJ2-3, with D maybe TRBD1 (6 bases). Per germline, CDR1 GTSNPN and CDR2 SVGIG (reference sequence). V lost 3 bases to trimming and J lost 0 bases, with 10 bases between them. The CDR3 is made up of 14 amino acids. The CDR3 DNA is TGTGCCTGGAGCCGGACAGTAAGCACAGATACGCAGTATTTT. The encoded protein is CAWSRTVSTDTQYF.

This chain links TRBV15 with TRBJ2-7; D is unresolved. Germline V gene data show CDR1 as LNHNV and CDR2 as YYDKDF (reference sequence). The germline V and J ends were trimmed by 0 bases and 3 bases, with 12 bases remaining between them. This CDR3 spans 15 amino acids. CDR3 region: CATSRERIEGYEQYF. In nucleotides, the CDR3 is TGTGCCACCAGCAGAGAAAGAATAGAAGGCTACGAGCAGTACTTC.

The chain links TRBV6-6 to TRBJ1-5, with D perhaps TRBD1 (5 bases). Between the trimmed V and J ends, which lost 4 bases and 9 bases, there was a span of 22 bases. The CDR3 extends over 16 amino acids. Germline CDR1 reads MNHNY; CDR2 reads SVGAGI (reference sequence). In DNA form, the CDR3 reads TGTGCCAGCAGTTCGGCAGGGCCAGGAGGGGCTCGGCCCCAGCATTTT. Translation: CASSSAGPGGARPQHF.

The CDR3: CASSEAGRGSGNTIYF. DNA of the CDR3: TGTGCCAGCAGTGAAGCGGGGAGGGGCTCTGGAAACACCATATATTTT. The V call is TRBV6-1, the J call TRBJ1-3; perhaps TRBD1 as D (5 bases). CDR1 is MNHNS, CDR2 SASEGT, per germline. Trimming removed 0 bases at V and 0 bases at J, with 9 bases between. The CDR3 length is 16 residues.

This chain links TRBV27 with TRBJ2-7, with 9 nucleotides matching TRBD1. This CDR3 comprises 13 residues. The J segment lost 5 bases and the V segment lost 6 bases, leaving 5 bases of the junction unmatched. Germline V gene data show CDR1 as MNHEY and CDR2 as SMNVEV (reference sequence). The CDR3 spells CASRGQGPHEQYF. The CDR3 nucleotides read TGTGCCAGCAGGGGACAGGGCCCCCACGAGCAGTACTTC.

The rearrangement joins TRBV19 to TRBJ1-5; TRBD1 aligns across 9 bases. Trimming at V came to 8 bases and at J to 2 bases, leaving 7 bases not matched to a gene. CDR1 LNHDA and CDR2 SQIVND come from the germline V gene (reference sequence). The CDR3 is made up of 15 amino acids. CDR3 coding DNA: TGTGCCAGTTCCACAGGGGGCGCCGGCAATCAGCCCCAGCATTTT. This sequence encodes CASSTGGAGNQPQHF.

V usage is TRBV4-2 and J usage is TRBJ2-1; D is perhaps TRBD2 (6 bases). Germline V gene sequence: CDR1 LGHNA, CDR2 YNFKEQ. The CDR3 has 16 residues. V lost 3 bases and J lost 5, with 17 bases in between. The CDR3 DNA is TGTGCCAGCAGCCAGGTCCGCGCCGGGAGAGACAATGAGCAGTTCTTC. Translation: CASSQVRAGRDNEQFF.

The chain couples TRBV2 to TRBJ2-3; D unclear. Trimming removed 8 bases at V and 0 bases at J, with 3 bases between. Germline V gene data show CDR1 as SNHLY and CDR2 as FYNNEI. This CDR3 is built from 11 residues. In DNA, the CDR3 is TGTGCCAGCGGGAGCACAGATACGCAGTATTTT. Translated, it gives CASGSTDTQYF.

This rearrangement joins TRBV5-5 to TRBJ2-7; 10 bases fit TRBD2. The ends lost 0 bases at V and 1 base at J; junction bases unmatched: 7. CDR1 is SGHKS, CDR2 YYEKEE, per germline (reference sequence). This CDR3 comprises 17 residues. The CDR3 loop reads CASSLGLAGAASYEQYF. The CDR3 DNA is TGTGCCAGCAGCTTGGGTCTAGCGGGAGCCGCGTCCTACGAGCAGTACTTC.